The next 16 T cell receptor beta chains were all read from a single sample in a study of T-cell memory formation after mild COVID-19 (dated by TCRdb to the early 2020s). The library relied on 5' RACE. These reads were obtained on an Illumina NovaSeq 6000. TCRdb applied fastp at Q25 and MiXCR to the public reads, then kept only in-frame beta chains. Each entry merges the rows of one CDR3 protein and shows their most common DNA and genes. Recorded for this sample are tens of thousands of distinct CDR3 sequences; approximately 23% of them occurred a single time. Roughly two fifths of the sample belongs to the ten largest clones. Material for sequencing was PBMCs or a T cell subset sorted from them (not recorded which). The receptors were sampled from a man aged 18 to 35 who had mild COVID-19 (a few samples of this study predate the infection). The sample titles of this study are shuffled in the database, so cell type and time point are left out; the donor was told from shared clones.

This clonotype was counted a few times. The rearrangement joins TRBV12-3 or TRBV12-4 to TRBJ2-4; D gene unclear. This CDR3 has 13 amino acids. V was shortened by 3 bases and J by 5 bases, with 8 bases between the two germline ends. The CDR3 DNA follows: TGTGCCAGCAGTTTTCTATCCCAAAACATTCAGTACTTC. Translated, it gives CASSFLSQNIQYF.

This clonotype was found a few times. The chain couples TRBV12-3 or TRBV12-4 to TRBJ1-5; the D gene is possibly TRBD1 (5 bases). The CDR3 covers 12 residues. Deletions cut 5 bases from V and 8 bases from J, with 10 bases between. The chain's CDR3 is CASSRGGEPQHF. CDR3 DNA: TGTGCCAGCAGTAGGGGCGGTGAGCCCCAGCATTTT.

V is TRBV6-5 and J is TRBJ2-6; D call uncertain. This CDR3 region has 17 residues. V shed 4 bases and J shed 0 bases, with 13 bases lying between them. Germline-derived CDR1 and CDR2 are MNHEY and SVGAGI. The CDR3 region has the DNA TGTGCCAGCAGTTTGTATATTGAGGTCTCTGGGGCCAACGTCCTGACTTTC. Translating it yields CASSLYIEVSGANVLTF.

This clonotype appeared a few times. V usage is TRBV15 and J usage is TRBJ1-1; D remains ambiguous. The CDR3 totals 14 residues. V lost 1 base to trimming and J lost 2 bases, with 8 bases between them. CDR1 is LNHNV and CDR2 is YYDKDF in the germline V gene (reference sequence). CDR3: CATSRAKLNTEAFF. The CDR3 DNA is TGTGCCACCAGCAGAGCTAAGCTAAACACTGAAGCTTTCTTT.

This chain links TRBV12-3 or TRBV12-4 with TRBJ1-1; 9 bases map to TRBD1. This CDR3 has 14 amino acids. The J segment lost 6 bases and the V segment lost 5 bases, leaving 7 bases of the junction unmatched. The CDR3 region has the DNA TGTGCCAGCAGTCCCGGACAGGGGACACCTGAAGCTTTCTTT. This codes for CASSPGQGTPEAFF.

A few counts support this clonotype. V usage is TRBV4-3 and J usage is TRBJ2-7; 7 nucleotides match TRBD1. Germline V gives CDR1 LGHNA, CDR2 YSLEER. Trimming removed 2 bases from V and 2 bases from J; junction bases left unmatched: 9. This CDR3 has 16 residues. In DNA, the CDR3 is TGCGCCAGCAGCCAAAGGGGGTCAGGGGGTACCTACGAGCAGTACTTC. It yields the protein CASSQRGSGGTYEQYF.

The table lists this clonotype with many counts. The chain couples TRBV7-9 to TRBJ1-6; D is perhaps TRBD1 (5 bases). The germline V and J ends were trimmed by 5 bases and 5 bases, with 16 bases remaining between them. The germline CDR1 and CDR2 sequences are SEHNR and FQNEAQ (reference sequence). The CDR3 runs 16 residues. CDR3 in amino acids: CASSPPGVGHNSPLHF. The CDR3 nucleotides are TGTGCCAGCAGCCCCCCTGGAGTGGGACATAATTCACCCCTCCACTTT. Supplemented by reference TRBV7-9 and TRBJ1-6, the full variable domain reads DTGVSQNPRHKITKRGQNVTFRCDPISEHNRLYWYRQTLGQGPEFLTYFQNEAQLEKSRLLSDRFSAERPKGSFSTLEIQRTEQGDSAMYLCASSPPGVGHNSPLHFGNGTRLTVT.

The count of this clonotype is one. At one boundary the junction diverges from the germline segment, which might be a read error. This sequence joins TRBV7-9 and TRBJ1-1; 8 positions match TRBD1. The CDR3 is made up of 13 amino acids. The germline CDR1 and CDR2 sequences are SEHNR and FQNEAQ (reference sequence). CDR3 sequence (DNA): TGTGCCAGCACCACGGGCGGGACAGGCGCCACCGTTTTT. This gives the protein CASTTGGTGATVF.

A few counts support this clonotype. Here the CDR3 omits its conserved ending phenylalanine or tryptophan, so a read error is the likely source. The DNA is left out, because the CDR3 cannot be placed on it with certainty; the CDR3 is given as TCRdb lists it. This rearrangement joins TRBV12-3 or TRBV12-4 to TRBJ1-1. The length of the CDR3 is 11 amino acids, counting both ends. The CDR3 loop reads CASSSGSRHTL.

The rearrangement uses TRBV6-5 and TRBJ1-2, with a possible D match to TRBD1 (6 bases). This CDR3 region has 11 residues. Germline V lookup: CDR1 MNHEY, CDR2 SVGAGI. Trimming pared 7 bases from V and 5 bases from J, leaving 8 bases between. The CDR3 is CASKQGYGYTF. The DNA of the CDR3 is TGTGCCAGCAAGCAGGGGTATGGCTACACCTTC.

V usage is TRBV19 and J usage is TRBJ1-1; the D is unclear. This CDR3 comprises 13 residues. V shed 3 bases and J shed 1 base, with 6 bases lying between them. The germline gives CDR1 LNHDA, CDR2 SQIVND (reference sequence). This CDR3 reads CASSIMRNTEAFF. DNA of the CDR3: TGTGCCAGTAGTATCATGAGGAACACTGAAGCTTTCTTT.

The CDR3 loop is CASSPVDRGVSYGYTF. The CDR3 DNA sequence: TGTGCCAGCTCACCCGTCGACAGGGGGGTTAGCTATGGCTACACCTTC. The rearrangement joins TRBV18 to TRBJ1-2; 9 nucleotides line up with TRBD1. Germline V gene data show CDR1 as KGHSH and CDR2 as LQKENI. V was clipped by 3 bases and J by 4 bases; unmatched bases: 9. The CDR3 extends over 16 amino acids.

The V and J genes are TRBV7-9 and TRBJ1-2; no firm D call. Trimming cost V 5 bases and J 6 bases, with 10 bases left between them. Germline CDR1 SEHNR, CDR2 FQNEAQ (reference sequence). The CDR3 runs 12 residues. DNA for the CDR3: TGTGCCAGCAGCATAGTTGCGGATGGCTACACCTTC. It is translated as CASSIVADGYTF.

This chain connects TRBV5-1 to TRBJ2-1; D is unclear. V gave up 4 bases and J gave up 7 bases, with 12 bases separating them. Germline CDR1 reads SGHRS; CDR2 reads YFSETQ. This CDR3 region has 13 residues. The CDR3 coding sequence is TGCGCCAGCAGCGAAGGTCAGTTTAATGAGCAGTTCTTC. It specifies CASSEGQFNEQFF. Looking up the rest from reference TRBV5-1 and TRBJ2-1 gives the full variable domain: KAGVTQTPRYLIKTRGQQVTLSCSPISGHRSVSWYQQTPGQGLQFLFEYFSETQRNKGNFPGRFSGRQFSNSRSEMNVSTLELGDSALYLCASSEGQFNEQFFGPGTRLTVL.

The chain employs TRBV7-9 and TRBJ1-1, with D hard to call. Germline V gene data show CDR1 as SEHNR and CDR2 as FQNEAQ (reference sequence). Trimming cost V 5 bases and J 6 bases, with 13 bases left between them. The CDR3 sequence is 13 residues long. CDR3 nucleotide sequence: TGTGCCAGCAGCCCCGGGATAGTCGCTGAAGCTTTCTTT. Its translation is CASSPGIVAEAFF.

This rearrangement joins TRBV27 to TRBJ1-2, with 8 bases lining up with TRBD1. The trim removed 4 bases at V and 0 bases at J, leaving 1 base unmatched. Germline V CDR1 and CDR2: MNHEY, SMNVEV (reference sequence). CDR3 length equals 14 residues. The CDR3 protein is CASSSDRANYGYTF. In DNA form, the CDR3 reads TGTGCCAGCAGTTCGGACAGGGCTAACTATGGCTACACCTTC.